This T cell receptor beta chain was recovered during a study of CD8+ T cells in alopecia areata. With respect to this clone: Its specificity is unknown.

cDNA prepared by RNA extraction and subsequent reverse transcription served as the template for sequencing. Clones were sequenced by immunoSEQ multiplex PCR, and TCRdb holds only the in-frame ones, with some missing. Seen here are 130,000 to 150,000 clones, 40% to 50% observed once, and the top ten hold around 7%. Overall study results and limits: Higher clonality was seen in lesional scalp than in normal scalp, especially in alopecia totalis/universalis. When scalp samples are sequenced, resident alphabeta T cells of normal skin are also captured. Sharing of TCR sequences between patients (possibly for HLA-related reasons) was less clear than in mice.

Sample: CD4+ T cells sorted from blood. This receptor was identified in a human donor with alopecia areata.

The CDR3 nucleotides are TGTGCCTGGAGTCGATTGGCCTCGGTTCTCATCTATGGCTACACCTTC. Protein product: CAWSRLASVLIYGYTF. The gene calls are TRBV30 and TRBJ1-2, with no clear D. The CDR3 spans 16 residues. Germline loops: CDR1 GTSNPN, CDR2 SVGIG (reference sequence). Trimming cost V 2 bases and J 4 bases, with 20 bases left between them.